A selection of T cell receptor beta chains follows, all from one sample in a study of CD8 T cells in ankylosing spondylitis. TCRdb independently ran MiXCR on the 5' RACE reads; one entry per CDR3 protein. The sample consists of about 240,000 distinct CDR3 sequences, roughly 8.6% of them appearing once. The sequenced sample consisted of blood, either unsorted or a sorted T cell fraction (not recorded which). The receptors were sampled from a male donor with ankylosing spondylitis or in good health (not recorded which). Both conserved end residues are part of each CDR3. D genes are given only for firm matches. Not every row has a clone size; where given, it reads once, few, many or a size class.

D: TRBD1; size: many; V: TRBV30; J: TRBJ1-1; DNA: TGTGCCTGGAGTCCTCTGGCAGGGGGCCTGAACACTGAAGCTTTCTTT; CDR3: CAWSPLAGGLNTEAFF
D: .; size: few; V: TRBV20-1; J: TRBJ2-7; DNA: TGCAGTGCTAGGCCGGGACATAACTCCTACGAGCAGTACTTC; CDR3: CSARPGHNSYEQYF
D: TRBD1; size: many; V: TRBV10-3; J: TRBJ2-2; DNA: TGTGCCACACAGGGGACCACCGGGGAGCTGTTTTTT; CDR3: CATQGTTGELFF
D: .; size: many; V: TRBV20-1; J: TRBJ1-5; DNA: TGCAGTGCTAGTGTTTACAATCAGCCCCAGCATTTT; CDR3: CSASVYNQPQHF
D: .; size: many; V: TRBV5-1; J: TRBJ2-2; DNA: TGCGCCAGCAGCTTGGCCAAGGGGCTGGCCGGGGAGCTGTTTTTT; CDR3: CASSLAKGLAGELFF
D: .; size: many; V: TRBV6-1; J: TRBJ1-4; DNA: TGTGCCAGCAAAAGACAGCTTGCAACTAATGAAAAACTGTTTTTT; CDR3: CASKRQLATNEKLFF
D: .; size: .; V: TRBV6-5; J: TRBJ1-1; DNA: TGTGCCAGCAGTTATCGATCGGTGAACACTGAAGCTTTCTTT; CDR3: CASSYRSVNTEAFF
D: .; size: many; V: TRBV29-1; J: TRBJ2-1; DNA: TGCAGCGTTGAATGGGTGACCTACAATGAGCAGTTCTTC; CDR3: CSVEWVTYNEQFF
D: TRBD1; size: many; V: TRBV7-2; J: TRBJ1-5; DNA: TGTGCCAGCAGCCGAGGGACAGGCTATAATCAGCCCCAGCATTTT; CDR3: CASSRGTGYNQPQHF
D: .; size: many; V: TRBV12-3/TRBV12-4; J: TRBJ2-4; DNA: TGTGCCAGCAGTCCTACTAAAAACATTCAGTACTTC; CDR3: CASSPTKNIQYF
D: .; size: many; V: TRBV5-1; J: TRBJ2-6; DNA: TGCGCCAGCAGCGAACAGAACTCTGGGGCCAACGTCCTGACTTTC; CDR3: CASSEQNSGANVLTF
D: TRBD2; size: many; V: TRBV2; J: TRBJ2-7; DNA: TGTGCCAGCCACTCCCAGGGGCTAGCGGGAGACCGCTCCTACGAGCAGTACTTC; CDR3: CASHSQGLAGDRSYEQYF
D: TRBD2; size: .; V: TRBV20-1; J: TRBJ2-1; DNA: TGCGCCCTTAGCGGGAGAAACAATGAGCAGTTCTTC; CDR3: CALSGRNNEQFF
D: .; size: many; V: TRBV5-1; J: TRBJ2-1; DNA: TGCGCCAGCAGCTTCCACAGGGCGTTCGATGAGCAGTTCTTC; CDR3: CASSFHRAFDEQFF
D: .; size: many; V: TRBV7-2; J: TRBJ1-3; DNA: TGTGCCAGCAGCTCACACAGGGCGTCTGGAAACACCATATATTTT; CDR3: CASSSHRASGNTIYF
D: TRBD1; size: many; V: TRBV20-1; J: TRBJ1-2; DNA: TGCAGTGCTAGAGGATTACAGGGGGCTGGTGGCTACACCTTC; CDR3: CSARGLQGAGGYTF
D: .; size: many; V: TRBV29-1; J: TRBJ2-2; DNA: TGCAGCGTCGGGAGCATAGACACCGGGGAGCTGTTTTTT; CDR3: CSVGSIDTGELFF
D: TRBD2; size: many; V: TRBV10-1; J: TRBJ2-2; DNA: TGCGCCAGGGTAGGGACTAGCACCCAGGGGTGGACCGGGGAGCTGTTTTTT; CDR3: CARVGTSTQGWTGELFF
D: .; size: many; V: TRBV5-1; J: TRBJ2-2; DNA: TGCGCCAGCAGCCCGAGGCAGGGTACCGGGGAGCTGTTTTTT; CDR3: CASSPRQGTGELFF
D: .; size: few; V: TRBV11-1; J: TRBJ2-7; DNA: TGTGCCAGCAGCCGCTTAAAGCCTACGCCGGGCCGCGAGGCCTACGAGCAGTACTTC; CDR3: CASSRLKPTPGREAYEQYF
D: TRBD1; size: few; V: TRBV7-8; J: TRBJ1-6; DNA: TGTGCCAGCAGCAAAGAGGAGGGGGCGCGGAATTCACCCCTCCACTTT; CDR3: CASSKEEGARNSPLHF
D: .; size: many; V: TRBV27; J: TRBJ1-2; DNA: TGTGCCAGCAGTTTATCGTGGGGCAGGGTGGGGAAGCACGGCTACACCTTC; CDR3: CASSLSWGRVGKHGYTF
D: TRBD1; size: many; V: TRBV5-1; J: TRBJ2-2; DNA: TGCGCCAGCAGCTGGGACAGTGGCACCGGGGAGCTGTTTTTT; CDR3: CASSWDSGTGELFF
D: .; size: many; V: TRBV27; J: TRBJ2-3; DNA: TGTGCCAGCAGACAGACCGGGACATGGTTACAAGATACGCAGTATTTT; CDR3: CASRQTGTWLQDTQYF